What follows are 23 T cell receptor beta chains derived from one specimen sequenced in a study of cytomegalovirus exposure and HLA in healthy donors. Primers: 60 Vbeta forward and 13 Jbeta reverse. Measured with immunoSEQ multiplex PCR; TCRdb has only the in-frame clones, and not every one. This sample yields around 160,000 clones, of which roughly 79% are seen a single time; roughly 0.99% belongs to the top ten. The specimen sequenced was PBMCs. The receptor source for this set is a woman between 40 and 55 years old in good health and CMV-seronegative.

This chain links TRBV7-8 with TRBJ2-1, with TRBD2 identical over 13 bases. Germline V gene data show CDR1 as SGHVS and CDR2 as FQNEAQ. Losses at the gene ends were 1 base for V and 9 bases for J; bases not matched to a gene: 9. This CDR3 spans 17 amino acids. CDR3 DNA sequence: TGTGCCAGCAGCTTAGTCTTAACTAGCGGGAGGGCCGGTGAGCAGTTCTTC. This gives the protein CASSLVLTSGRAGEQFF.

The chain joins TRBV6-5 to TRBJ2-2; no clear D gene. This CDR3 has 13 residues. Trimming shortened V by 7 bases and J by 2 bases, and 8 bases separated the two germline ends. Germline CDR1 and CDR2: MNHEY and SVGAGI. CDR3 sequence reads: CASIGDNTGELFF. CDR3 nucleotide sequence: TGTGCCAGCATCGGAGATAACACCGGGGAGCTGTTTTTT.

The V gene is TRBV9, the J gene TRBJ2-7; D ambiguous. Trimming removed 0 bases at V and 3 bases at J, with 10 bases between. Germline V CDR1 and CDR2: SGDLS, YYNGEE. The CDR3 spans 14 residues. CDR3 nucleotides: TGTGCCAGCAGCGTAGCACTAATTATCTACGAGCAGTACTTC. Translation gives CASSVALIIYEQYF.

V usage is TRBV5-1 and J usage is TRBJ1-1; D unresolved. Per germline, CDR1 SGHRS and CDR2 YFSETQ. The CDR3 length is 14 residues. V dropped 0 bases and J dropped 1 base, with 7 bases sitting between them. CDR3 region: CASSLELWNTEAFF. DNA for the CDR3: TGCGCCAGCAGCTTGGAACTCTGGAACACTGAAGCTTTCTTT.

V and J are TRBV5-1 and TRBJ1-1; a weak D match, TRBD1 (5 bases). The V end was cut by 5 bases, the J end by 0 bases, with 11 bases between. CDR1 is SGHRS and CDR2 is YFSETQ in the germline V gene. The CDR3 loop spans 14 amino acids. The CDR3 region is CASSRQSMNTEAFF. The CDR3 bases are TGCGCCAGCAGTCGACAGTCAATGAACACTGAAGCTTTCTTT.

The rearrangement links TRBV2 to TRBJ2-1; 8 bases fit TRBD2. The CDR3 has 13 amino acids. Germline V gene data show CDR1 as SNHLY and CDR2 as FYNNEI. With 8 bases clipped from V and 6 bases from J, the junction kept 6 bases outside the gene matches. For the CDR3, the DNA is TGTGCCAGCGAGCGGGAGCCGTTCAATGAGCAGTTCTTC. Translated, it gives CASEREPFNEQFF.

V usage is TRBV7-9 and J usage is TRBJ2-5; 7 nucleotides match TRBD1. This CDR3 spans 13 amino acids. From germline, CDR1 is SEHNR and CDR2 FQNEAQ (reference sequence). V gave up 5 bases and J gave up 1 base; unmatched junction bases: 1. The DNA for the CDR3 is TGTGCCAGCAGCCGGGACAGCCAAGAGACCCAGTACTTC. This encodes CASSRDSQETQYF.

This chain uses TRBV7-4 with TRBJ2-7; 8 bases fit TRBD2. Germline lookup yields CDR1 SGHVT and CDR2 SQSDAQ. The CDR3 totals 14 residues. J gave up 5 bases and V 5 bases, and 8 bases lay outside the gene matches. The CDR3 spells CASSPPGGVHEQYF. DNA of the CDR3: TGTGCCAGCAGCCCCCCGGGAGGGGTCCACGAGCAGTACTTC.

This clone was found once. The rearrangement joins TRBV28 to TRBJ1-5; 9 bases match TRBD1. Germline CDR1 reads MDHEN; CDR2 reads SYDVKM. There are 15 residues in the CDR3. With V trimmed by 4 bases and J by 1 base, 2 bases remained unmatched. Here the CDR3 DNA reads TGTGCCAGCAGTTCTGGACAGGGGAGCAATCAGCCCCAGCATTTT. This sequence encodes CASSSGQGSNQPQHF.

The chain uses TRBV25-1 and TRBJ2-5; D unresolved. The V gene's germline CDR1 is MGHDK and CDR2 SYGVNS. V lost 1 base, J lost 5 bases, and 11 bases lay in between. CDR3 length: 14 residues. The CDR3 here is CASSESRSSETQYF. The CDR3 bases are TGTGCCAGCAGTGAATCCCGGTCGTCGGAGACCCAGTACTTC.

This clone has only one observation. The chain combines TRBV7-6 with TRBJ1-1; D not resolved. The germline CDR1 and CDR2 sequences are SGHVS and FNYEAQ. The length of the CDR3 is 13 residues. Between the trimmed V and J ends, which lost 4 bases and 7 bases, there was a span of 13 bases. In DNA form, the CDR3 reads TGTGCCAGCAGCTCCCCGGCGGAGCTTGAAGCTTTCTTT. Translated, it gives CASSSPAELEAFF.

The chain uses TRBV19 and TRBJ2-1; tentative D call: TRBD2 (6 bases). The CDR3 contains 15 residues. CDR1 and CDR2 from the germline V gene are LNHDA and SQIVND (reference sequence). Trimming pared 5 bases from V and 3 bases from J, leaving 14 bases between. The CDR3 protein is CASSLPTGDYNEQFF. CDR3 coding DNA: TGTGCCAGTAGTCTTCCAACGGGAGACTACAATGAGCAGTTCTTC.

The chain couples TRBV7-3 to TRBJ1-1; D is uncertain. The V and J ends lost 5 bases and 10 bases respectively, with 17 bases between them. The CDR3 has 13 residues. The germline CDR1 and CDR2 sequences are SGHTA and FQGTGA. The CDR3 coding sequence is TGTGCCAGCAGCCCCCGAGATGGACGGGGAGCTTTCTTT. The encoded protein is CASSPRDGRGAFF.

Only a few counts were recorded for this clone. The CDR3 DNA reads TGTGCCAGCAGCGTAGTAGCGTCGGCCGGGGAGCTGTTTTTT. This sequence encodes CASSVVASAGELFF. J is TRBJ2-2 and V is TRBV9; TRBD2 might be the D (5 bases). This CDR3 has 14 residues. Trimming stripped 0 bases from V and 6 bases from J, with 9 bases between. CDR1 SGDLS and CDR2 YYNGEE come from the germline V gene.

Remarks on this clone: The junction departs from germline at one end; a sequencing error may be responsible. This sequence joins TRBV10-3 and TRBJ2-1, with 10 bases lining up with TRBD2. CDR1 and CDR2 from the germline V gene are ENHRY and SYGVKD. The CDR3 is 18 residues long. The CDR3 DNA follows: TGTGCCATCAGTGAGTCCCCCTCTTCTAGCGGGAGCTACAATGAACAGTTCTTC. It encodes CAISESPSSSGSYNEQFF.

The genes are TRBV9 and TRBJ2-5, with 9 bases matching TRBD1. The germline CDR1 and CDR2 sequences are SGDLS and YYNGEE. The V segment lost 4 bases and the J segment 3 bases; nucleotides outside the gene matches: 4. The CDR3 has 14 residues. CDR3 sequence (DNA): TGTGCCAGCAGCCCCGGGACAGGGAAAGAGACCCAGTACTTC. Encoded protein: CASSPGTGKETQYF.

This clone came up many times. The genes are TRBV6-1 and TRBJ1-4; TRBD1 matches at 8 bases. The germline V gene has CDR1 MNHNS and CDR2 SASEGT. The V segment lost 5 bases and the J segment 11 bases; nucleotides outside the gene matches: 7. The CDR3 is made up of 13 amino acids. CDR3: CASSQDRERKLFF. As DNA, the CDR3 is TGTGCCAGCAGTCAGGACAGGGAAAGGAAACTGTTTTTT.

CDR3 amino acids: CASSSGQASGEQYF. CDR3 bases: TGTGCCAGCAGTTCCGGACAGGCCTCAGGGGAGCAGTACTTC. The gene calls are TRBV28 and TRBJ2-7, with 7 positions matching TRBD1. This CDR3 has 14 residues. V dropped 4 bases and J dropped 7; count of bases not matched to a gene: 10. Germline lookup yields CDR1 MDHEN and CDR2 SYDVKM.

This clone was seen a handful of times. V usage is TRBV6-4 and J usage is TRBJ1-1; 10 nucleotides agree with TRBD1. This CDR3 region has 19 residues. CDR1 is MRHNA, CDR2 SNTAGT, per germline. Trimming took 4 bases from V and 3 from J; bases not matched to a gene: 17. The CDR3 DNA reads TGTGCCAGCAGTGCCGTCGGGACAGGGGATGAGGAGTTGGACACTGAAGCTTTCTTT. This encodes CASSAVGTGDEELDTEAFF.

V is TRBV27 and J is TRBJ1-2; the D gene is possibly TRBD1 (6 bases). Germline V gene data show CDR1 as MNHEY and CDR2 as SMNVEV (reference sequence). Trimming left V 5 bases short and J 3 bases short, with 13 bases between. The CDR3 spans 14 residues. The CDR3: CASSPNRVDYGYTF. In nucleotides, the CDR3 is TGTGCCAGCAGTCCCAACAGGGTGGACTATGGCTACACCTTC.

This clone has a handful of counts. V usage is TRBV5-7 and J usage is TRBJ2-7; TRBD1 agrees at 9 bases. TRBV5-7 is assigned to the ORF class and has an uncertain function. The CDR3 runs 13 residues. V trimming: 2 bases; J trimming: 5 bases; junction bases outside the gene matches: 2. This CDR3 is CASSFGQGHEQYF. The CDR3 nucleotides are TGTGCCAGCAGCTTTGGACAGGGGCACGAGCAGTACTTC.

The chain employs TRBV11-2 and TRBJ2-6; weak D call: TRBD2 (6 bases). Germline V lookup: CDR1 SGHAT, CDR2 FQNNGV. This CDR3 is built from 15 residues. The V end lost 5 bases, the J end lost 3 bases, and 11 bases lay between the germline ends. The CDR3: CASSPGGGGANVLTF. For the CDR3, the DNA is TGTGCCAGCAGCCCCGGGGGTGGTGGGGCCAACGTCCTGACTTTC.

This sequence joins TRBV14 and TRBJ2-2; 11 nucleotides match TRBD2. CDR1 SGHDN and CDR2 FVKESK come from the germline V gene. This CDR3 comprises 14 residues. The trim removed 4 bases at V and 7 bases at J, leaving 2 bases unmatched. The CDR3 DNA is TGTGCCAGCAGCCCTACTAGCGGGAGCGGGGAGCTGTTTTTT. Translation: CASSPTSGSGELFF.